The sequence of this TCR beta chain was determined in a study of blood T cell repertoires in COVID-19. In the study overall: The United States, Italy and Spain provided the acute and convalescent COVID-19 samples.

In the original processing: Estimation of nucleated cell counts was performed using reference gene primer amplification. Clones were sequenced by immunoSEQ multiplex PCR, and TCRdb holds only the in-frame ones, with some missing. The V and J calls and clone size are taken from that table; D and trimming were inferred from the DNA. The table records hundreds of thousands of clones, approximately 84% of them present only once. The CDR3 length is 15 residues. Germline CDR1 reads MNHEY; CDR2 reads SVGEGT. J lost 5 bases, V lost 0 bases, and 5 bases had no gene match. The material sequenced was peripheral blood. This sequence joins TRBV6-2 or TRBV6-3 and TRBJ2-5; 8 nucleotides agree with TRBD1. The source is a woman of 80 years or more with acute or convalescent COVID-19. This chain's CDR3 is CASSYSTGGKETQYF. The CDR3 bases are TGTGCCAGCAGTTACTCTACAGGGGGGAAGGAGACCCAGTACTTC.